This T cell receptor beta chain was sequenced in a study of blood T cell repertoires in COVID-19. This clone was observed a single time. The repertoire was sequenced with immunoSEQ multiplex PCR; TCRdb's copy has only in-frame clones and lacks some. The table includes some 400,000 clones, over 75% detected once. Recovered participants had two consecutive negative NP/OP PCR tests, healthcare professional clearance, or symptom resolution. This CDR3 region has 15 residues. CDR1 and CDR2 from the germline V gene are SGHNT and YENEEA. V dropped 5 bases and J dropped 2; count of bases not matched to a gene: 5.

This TCR came from a man aged 25 to 45 who had recovered from COVID-19. Sequenced material: PBMCs or T cells enriched from blood (not recorded which). V usage is TRBV11-3 and J usage is TRBJ2-3, with 9 bases that match TRBD2. CDR3 region: CASSPLAGDTDTQYF. Here the CDR3 DNA reads TGTGCCAGCAGCCCCTTAGCGGGGGACACAGATACGCAGTATTTT.